This T cell receptor beta chain was found in a study of blood T cell repertoires in COVID-19. About the study: Material from acute and convalescent COVID-19 was sourced from the United States, Italy and Spain. Sources were T cells, B-cell-depleted T cells, or PBMCs; the material itself was cDNA or gDNA.

The CDR3 sequence is 13 residues long. The V segment lost 3 bases and the J segment 5 bases; nucleotides outside the gene matches: 2. Original analysis: Reference gene primer amplification gave nucleated cell count estimates. This table comes from immunoSEQ multiplex PCR, and its TCRdb copy is limited to in-frame clones, with some not included. The V and J calls and clone size are taken from that table; D and trimming were inferred from the DNA. The sample holds approximately 78,000 clones; 70% to 90% are singletons and the top ten take roughly 20%. The sequenced sample consisted of peripheral blood. The sequence was obtained from an elderly woman with acute or convalescent COVID-19. The chain links TRBV12-3 or TRBV12-4 to TRBJ1-2, with 8 positions matching TRBD1. The CDR3 coding sequence is TGTGCCAGCAGTTTCAGGACAGGGTATGGCTACACCTTC. Its protein product is CASSFRTGYGYTF.